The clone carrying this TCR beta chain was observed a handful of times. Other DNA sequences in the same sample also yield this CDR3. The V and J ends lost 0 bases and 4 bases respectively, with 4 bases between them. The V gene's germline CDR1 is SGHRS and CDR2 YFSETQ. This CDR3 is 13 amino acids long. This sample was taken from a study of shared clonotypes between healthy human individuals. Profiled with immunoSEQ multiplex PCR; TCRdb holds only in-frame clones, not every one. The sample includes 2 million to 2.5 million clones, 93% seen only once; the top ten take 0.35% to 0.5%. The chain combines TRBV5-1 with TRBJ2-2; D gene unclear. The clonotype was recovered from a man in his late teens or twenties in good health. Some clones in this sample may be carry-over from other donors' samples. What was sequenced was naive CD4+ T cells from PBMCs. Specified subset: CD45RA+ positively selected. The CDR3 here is CASSLDSTGELFF. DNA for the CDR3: TGCGCCAGCAGCTTGGACAGCACCGGGGAGCTGTTTTTT.